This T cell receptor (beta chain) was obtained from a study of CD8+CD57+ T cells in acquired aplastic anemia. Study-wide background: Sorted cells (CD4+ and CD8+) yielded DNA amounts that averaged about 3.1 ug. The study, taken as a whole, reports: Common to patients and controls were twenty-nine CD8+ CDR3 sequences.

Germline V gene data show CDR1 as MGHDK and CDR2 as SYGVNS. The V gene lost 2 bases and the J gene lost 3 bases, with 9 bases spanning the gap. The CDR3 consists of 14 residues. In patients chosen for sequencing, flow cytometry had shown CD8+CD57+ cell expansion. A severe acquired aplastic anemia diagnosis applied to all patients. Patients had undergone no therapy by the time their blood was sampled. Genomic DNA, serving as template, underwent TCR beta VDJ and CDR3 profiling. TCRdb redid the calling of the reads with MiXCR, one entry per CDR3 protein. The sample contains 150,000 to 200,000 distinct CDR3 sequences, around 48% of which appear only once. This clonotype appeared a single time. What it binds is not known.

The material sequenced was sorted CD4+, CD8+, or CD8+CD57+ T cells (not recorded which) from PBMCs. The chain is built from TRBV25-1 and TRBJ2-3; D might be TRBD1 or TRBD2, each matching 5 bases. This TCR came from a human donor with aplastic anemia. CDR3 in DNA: TGTGCCAGCAGTGAAACGGGACGGACAGATACGCAGTATTTT. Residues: CASSETGRTDTQYF. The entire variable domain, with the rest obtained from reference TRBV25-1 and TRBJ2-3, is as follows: EADIYQTPRYLVIGTGKKITLECSQTMGHDKMYWYQQDPGMELHLIHYSYGVNSTEKGDLSSESTVSRIRTEHFPLTLESARPSHTSQYLCASSETGRTDTQYFGPGTRLTVL.